Below, 4 T cell receptor beta chains from the same sample are listed, as sequenced in a study of shared clonotypes between healthy human individuals. The data were produced by immunoSEQ multiplex PCR, yet TCRdb's version contains in-frame clones alone and is incomplete. The sample records over 400,000 clones, roughly 95% being singletons. The specimen sequenced was naive CD4+ T cells sorted from blood. Subset: CD45RA+ positively selected. These receptors came from a woman between 25 and 40 years old in good health.

The chain carries TRBV28 and TRBJ1-1; D unresolved. Trimming shortened V by 3 bases and J by 11 bases, and 13 bases separated the two germline ends. From germline, CDR1 is MDHEN and CDR2 SYDVKM. The CDR3 is 12 residues long. The CDR3 loop is CASSLAPGMAFF. DNA of the CDR3: TGTGCCAGCAGTTTGGCGCCGGGCATGGCTTTCTTT.

Written as DNA, the CDR3 is TGTGCCAGCAGCACCCTCGGGGGAGTGACCTACGAGCAGTACTTC. Protein: CASSTLGGVTYEQYF. The V call is TRBV9, the J call TRBJ2-7, with a possible D match to TRBD2 (6 bases). The CDR3 loop spans 15 amino acids. Germline CDR1 is SGDLS and CDR2 is YYNGEE. Trimming removed 4 bases from V and 2 bases from J, with 16 bases in between.

The chain combines TRBV27 with TRBJ2-4; D gene uncertain. Germline-derived CDR1 and CDR2 are MNHEY and SMNVEV (reference sequence). The V gene lost 1 base and the J gene lost 8 bases, with 3 bases spanning the gap. This CDR3 has 11 residues. DNA for the CDR3: TGTGCCAGCAGTTTATTATACATTCAGTACTTC. Translated, it gives CASSLLYIQYF.

The chain has TRBV18 and TRBJ1-1, with D unresolved. V lost 1 base, J lost 3 bases, and 9 bases lay in between. This CDR3 has 14 amino acids. Germline V gives CDR1 KGHSH, CDR2 LQKENI. The CDR3 DNA follows: TGTGCCAGCTCACCACTCTCCGGAGACACTGAAGCTTTCTTT. It specifies CASSPLSGDTEAFF.